This T cell receptor (beta chain) was documented in a study of blood T cell repertoires in COVID-19. Study overall: Some COVID-19 samples were acute and others convalescent; all came from the United States, Italy and Spain. T cells, B-cell-depleted T cells, or PBMCs supplied cDNA or gDNA.

As originally analysed: Reference gene primer amplification in the assay estimated nucleated cell counts. Profiled with immunoSEQ multiplex PCR; TCRdb holds only in-frame clones, not every one. V and J calls and clone size are as listed in that table; D and trimming were resolved from the DNA. The table has approximately 120,000 clones, around four fifths seen once. From germline, CDR1 is SGDLS and CDR2 YYNGEE. V lost 3 bases to trimming and J lost 0 bases; unmatched junction nucleotides: 10. The CDR3 contains 18 residues. The V and J genes are TRBV9 and TRBJ1-2; 11 bases are shared with TRBD1. The clonotype originates from a man between 60 and 70 years old with acute or convalescent COVID-19. Sequencing was carried out using peripheral blood. The chain's CDR3 is CASSAGQGARRANYGYTF. DNA for the CDR3: TGTGCCAGCAGCGCCGGACAGGGGGCTAGGAGGGCTAACTATGGCTACACCTTC.